This T cell receptor (beta chain) was obtained from a study of monozygotic twins with cystic fibrosis. Across the whole study: Roughly 3.3 micrograms of fragmented DNA underwent about 16 PCR cycles for library preparation. Broader study findings: Monozygotic CF twin pairs shared significantly more nucleotide-identical clonotypes than unrelated CF individuals did. Low clonality (median about 0.0095) suggested a mostly naive repertoire. Co-twins had the most similar V usage for 13 of 16 pairs, J for 8.

Using immunoSEQ multiplex PCR, the repertoire was profiled, and TCRdb retains in-frame clones only, with some absent. The sample gives around 30,000 clones, over 80% of which show up once; roughly 0.85% is in the top ten. Trimming pared 6 bases from V and 2 bases from J, leaving 14 bases between. Germline V lookup: CDR1 MDHEN, CDR2 SYDVKM. The CDR3 sequence is 15 residues long. To note about this clone: The antigen is undetermined.

This rearrangement joins TRBV28 to TRBJ1-5, with D uncertain. The specimen was blood. The sequence came from a girl aged 2 to 10 with cystic fibrosis. DNA for the CDR3: TGTGCCAGCAGCCAGACGGTTGGGCGCAATCAGCCCCAGCATTTT. Translating it yields CASSQTVGRNQPQHF.